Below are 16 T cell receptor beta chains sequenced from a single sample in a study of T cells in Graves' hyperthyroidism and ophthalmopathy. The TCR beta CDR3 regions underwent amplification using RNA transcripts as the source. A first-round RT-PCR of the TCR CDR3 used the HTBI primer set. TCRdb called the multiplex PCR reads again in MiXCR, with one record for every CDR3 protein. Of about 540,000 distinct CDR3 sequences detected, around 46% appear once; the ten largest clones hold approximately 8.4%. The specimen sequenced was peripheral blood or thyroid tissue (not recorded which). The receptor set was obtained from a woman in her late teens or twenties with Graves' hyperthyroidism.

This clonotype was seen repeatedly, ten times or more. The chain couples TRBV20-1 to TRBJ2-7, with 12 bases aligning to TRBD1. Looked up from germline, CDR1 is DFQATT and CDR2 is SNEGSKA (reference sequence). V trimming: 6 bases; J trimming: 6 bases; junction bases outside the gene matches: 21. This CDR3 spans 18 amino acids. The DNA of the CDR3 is TGCAGTGCCTACGTCCCGGGGACAGGGGGCTGGACCCTAGCCGAGCAGTACTTC. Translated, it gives CSAYVPGTGGWTLAEQYF.

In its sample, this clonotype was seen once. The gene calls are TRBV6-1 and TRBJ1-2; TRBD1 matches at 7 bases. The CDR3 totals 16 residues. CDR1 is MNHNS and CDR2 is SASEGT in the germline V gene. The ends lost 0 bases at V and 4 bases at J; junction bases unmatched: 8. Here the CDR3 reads CASSEAEQGSSYGYTF. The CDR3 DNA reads TGTGCCAGCAGTGAAGCGGAACAGGGGTCCTCCTATGGCTACACCTTC.

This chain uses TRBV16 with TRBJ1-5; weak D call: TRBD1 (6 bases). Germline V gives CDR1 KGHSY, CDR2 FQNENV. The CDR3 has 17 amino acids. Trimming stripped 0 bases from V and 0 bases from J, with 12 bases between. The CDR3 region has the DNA TGTGCCAGCAGCCAATCAGGGGGGGGAGGTAGCAATCAGCCCCAGCATTTT. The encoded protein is CASSQSGGGGSNQPQHF.

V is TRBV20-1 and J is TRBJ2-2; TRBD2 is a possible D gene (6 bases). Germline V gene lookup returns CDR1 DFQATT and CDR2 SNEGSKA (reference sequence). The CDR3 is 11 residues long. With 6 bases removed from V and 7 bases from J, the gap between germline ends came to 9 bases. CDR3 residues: CSASTSGELFF. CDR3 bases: TGCAGTGCATCGACTAGCGGGGAGCTGTTTTTT.

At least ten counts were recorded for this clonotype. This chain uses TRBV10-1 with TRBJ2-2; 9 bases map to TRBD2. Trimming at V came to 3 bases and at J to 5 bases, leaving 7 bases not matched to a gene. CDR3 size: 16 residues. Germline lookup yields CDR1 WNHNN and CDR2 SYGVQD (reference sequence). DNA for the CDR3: TGCGCCAGCAGTGAAATTAGCGGGAGTGGGACCGGGGAGCTGTTTTTT. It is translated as CASSEISGSGTGELFF.

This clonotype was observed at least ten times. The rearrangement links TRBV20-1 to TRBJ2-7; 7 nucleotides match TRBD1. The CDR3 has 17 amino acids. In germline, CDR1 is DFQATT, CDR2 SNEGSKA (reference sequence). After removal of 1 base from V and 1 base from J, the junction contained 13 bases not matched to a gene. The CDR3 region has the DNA TGCAGTGCTAGAGGTTTGGGACCGGGACAGAAATCCTACGAGCAGTACTTC. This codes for CSARGLGPGQKSYEQYF.

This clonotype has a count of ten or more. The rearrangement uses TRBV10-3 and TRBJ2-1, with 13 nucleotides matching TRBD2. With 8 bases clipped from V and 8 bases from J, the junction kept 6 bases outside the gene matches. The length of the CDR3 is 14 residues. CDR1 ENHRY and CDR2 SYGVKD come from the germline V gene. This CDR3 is CAIGLAGAIDEQFF. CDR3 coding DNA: TGTGCCATCGGACTAGCGGGAGCCATCGATGAGCAGTTCTTC.

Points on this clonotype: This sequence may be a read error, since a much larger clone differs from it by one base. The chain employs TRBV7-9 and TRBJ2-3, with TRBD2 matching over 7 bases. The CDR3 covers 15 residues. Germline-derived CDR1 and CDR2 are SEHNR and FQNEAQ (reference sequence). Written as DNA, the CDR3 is TGTGCCAGCAGCTTAAGGCGGGAGCGCACAGATATGCAGTATTTT. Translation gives CASSLRRERTDMQYF.

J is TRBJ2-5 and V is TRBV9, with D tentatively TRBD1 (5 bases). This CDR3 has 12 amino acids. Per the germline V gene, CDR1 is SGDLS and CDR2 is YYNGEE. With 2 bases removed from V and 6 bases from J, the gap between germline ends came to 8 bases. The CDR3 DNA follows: TGTGCCAGCAGCGTCGACAGCCAGACCCAGTACTTC. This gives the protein CASSVDSQTQYF.

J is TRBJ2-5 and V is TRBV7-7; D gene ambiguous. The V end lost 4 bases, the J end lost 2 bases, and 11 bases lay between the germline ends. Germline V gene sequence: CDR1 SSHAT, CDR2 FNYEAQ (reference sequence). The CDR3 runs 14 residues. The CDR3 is CASSSQSGQETQYF. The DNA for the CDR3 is TGTGCCAGCAGCTCACAGTCAGGACAAGAGACCCAGTACTTC.

The DNA of the CDR3 is TGTGCCAGCACTATCGCTAGCGACGCCTGCGAGCAGTACTTC. It encodes CASTIASDACEQYF. The chain recombines TRBV11-3 with TRBJ2-7; tentative D call: TRBD2 (6 bases). The CDR3 is 14 residues long. With 7 bases removed from V and 6 bases from J, the gap between germline ends came to 19 bases. In germline, CDR1 is SGHNT, CDR2 YENEEA.

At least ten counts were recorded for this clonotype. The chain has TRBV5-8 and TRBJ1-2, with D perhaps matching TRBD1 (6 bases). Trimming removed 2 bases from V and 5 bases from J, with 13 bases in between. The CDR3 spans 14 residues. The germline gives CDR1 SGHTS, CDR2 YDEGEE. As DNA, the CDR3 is TGTGCCAGCAGCTTCCAGGGGAAGGTTTATGGCTACACCTTC. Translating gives CASSFQGKVYGYTF.

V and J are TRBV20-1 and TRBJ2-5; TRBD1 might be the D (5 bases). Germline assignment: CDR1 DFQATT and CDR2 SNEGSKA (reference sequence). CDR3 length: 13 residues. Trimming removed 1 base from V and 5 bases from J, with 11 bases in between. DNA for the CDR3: TGCAGTGCTAGAGTCACAGCAGGGGAGACCCAGTACTTC. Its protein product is CSARVTAGETQYF.

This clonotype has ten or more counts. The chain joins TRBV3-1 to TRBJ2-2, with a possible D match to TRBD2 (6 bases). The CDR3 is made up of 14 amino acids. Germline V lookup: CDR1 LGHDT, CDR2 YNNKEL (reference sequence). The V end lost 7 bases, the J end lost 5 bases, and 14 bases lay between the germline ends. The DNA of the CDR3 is TGTGCCAGCAACCACGCCAGCGGGACCGGGGAGCTGTTTTTT. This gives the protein CASNHASGTGELFF.

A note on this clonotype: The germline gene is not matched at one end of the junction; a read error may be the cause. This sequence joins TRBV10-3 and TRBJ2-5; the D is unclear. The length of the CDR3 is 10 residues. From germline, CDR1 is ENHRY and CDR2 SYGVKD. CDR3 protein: CAISESTRNF. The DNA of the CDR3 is TGTGCCATCAGTGAGTCGACCCGGAACTTC.

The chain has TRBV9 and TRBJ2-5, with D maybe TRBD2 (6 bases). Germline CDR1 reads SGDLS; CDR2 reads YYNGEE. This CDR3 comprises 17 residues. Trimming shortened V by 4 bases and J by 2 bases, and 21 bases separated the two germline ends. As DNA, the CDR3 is TGTGCCAGCAGCAACCGTCTAGCGCAGGGCACACAAGAGACCCAGTACTTC. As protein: CASSNRLAQGTQETQYF.